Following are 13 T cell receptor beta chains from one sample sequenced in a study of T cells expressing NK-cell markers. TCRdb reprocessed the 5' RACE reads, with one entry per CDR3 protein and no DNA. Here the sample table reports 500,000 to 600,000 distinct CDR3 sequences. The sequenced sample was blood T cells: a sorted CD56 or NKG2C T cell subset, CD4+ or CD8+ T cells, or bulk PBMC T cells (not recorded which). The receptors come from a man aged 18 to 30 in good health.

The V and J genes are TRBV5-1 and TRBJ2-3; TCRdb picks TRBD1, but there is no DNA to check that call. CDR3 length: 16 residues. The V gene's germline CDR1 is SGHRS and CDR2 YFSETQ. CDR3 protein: CASSSIRTGRKDTQYF.

The CDR3 sequence is CASSLLGRGAATYEQYF. This chain joins TRBV11-2 and TRBJ2-7; as DNA is missing, the TRBD1 call by TCRdb cannot be tested. The CDR3 has 17 residues. Per germline, CDR1 SGHAT and CDR2 FQNNGV. Supplemented by reference TRBV11-2 and TRBJ2-7, the full variable domain reads EAGVAQSPRYKIIEKRQSVAFWCNPISGHATLYWYQQILGQGPKLLIQFQNNGVVDDSQLPKDRFSAERLKGVDSTLKIQPAKLEDSAVYLCASSLLGRGAATYEQYFGPGTRLTVT.

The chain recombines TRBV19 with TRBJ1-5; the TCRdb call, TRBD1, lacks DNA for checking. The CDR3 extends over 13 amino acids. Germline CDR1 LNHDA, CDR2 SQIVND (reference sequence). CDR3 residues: CASSTQGDQPQHF.

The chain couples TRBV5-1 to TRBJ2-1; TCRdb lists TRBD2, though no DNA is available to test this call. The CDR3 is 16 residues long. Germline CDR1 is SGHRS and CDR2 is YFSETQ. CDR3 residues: CASSWGLAGIYNEQFF.

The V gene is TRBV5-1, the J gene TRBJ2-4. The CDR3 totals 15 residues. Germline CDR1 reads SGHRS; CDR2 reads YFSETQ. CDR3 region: CASSLVSDDKNIQYF.

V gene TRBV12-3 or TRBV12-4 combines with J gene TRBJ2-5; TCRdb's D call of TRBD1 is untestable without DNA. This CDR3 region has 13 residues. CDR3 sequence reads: CASSLGRGETQYF.

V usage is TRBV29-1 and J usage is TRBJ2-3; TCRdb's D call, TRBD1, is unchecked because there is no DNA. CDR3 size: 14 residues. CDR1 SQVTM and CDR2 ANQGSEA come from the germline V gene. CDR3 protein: CSGRGQGVGDTQYF.

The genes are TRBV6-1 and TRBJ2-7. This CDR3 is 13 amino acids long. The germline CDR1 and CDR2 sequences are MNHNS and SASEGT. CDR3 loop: CASSETGLHEQYF.

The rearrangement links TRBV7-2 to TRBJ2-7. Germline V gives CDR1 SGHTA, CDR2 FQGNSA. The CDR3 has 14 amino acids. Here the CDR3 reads CASSSGLPIHEQYF.

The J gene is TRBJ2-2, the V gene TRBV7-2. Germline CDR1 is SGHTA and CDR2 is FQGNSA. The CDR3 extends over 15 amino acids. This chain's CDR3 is CASSLIWVNTGELFF.

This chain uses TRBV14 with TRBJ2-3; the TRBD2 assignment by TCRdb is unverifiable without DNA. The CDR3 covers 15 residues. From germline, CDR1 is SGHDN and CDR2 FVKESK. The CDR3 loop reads CASSRWGATADTQYF.

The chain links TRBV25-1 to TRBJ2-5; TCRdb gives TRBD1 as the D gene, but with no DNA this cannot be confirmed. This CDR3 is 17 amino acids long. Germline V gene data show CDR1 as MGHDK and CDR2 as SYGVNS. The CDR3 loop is CASSGPRGDSTQETQYF.

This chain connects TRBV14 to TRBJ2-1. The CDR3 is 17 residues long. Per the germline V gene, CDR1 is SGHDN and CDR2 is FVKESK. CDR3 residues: CASSPSSWRGSYNEQFF. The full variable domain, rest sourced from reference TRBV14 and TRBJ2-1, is EAGVTQFPSHSVIEKGQTVTLRCDPISGHDNLYWYRRVMGKEIKFLLHFVKESKQDESGMPNNRFLAERTGGTYSTLKVQPAELEDSGVYFCASSPSSWRGSYNEQFFGPGTRLTVL.